A selection of T cell receptor beta chains follows, all from one sample in a study of early T cells in non-severe SARS-CoV-2 infection. Via MiXCR, TCRdb re-called the 5' RACE reads, giving one row per CDR3 protein. This table has some 60,000 distinct CDR3 sequences, 10% to 15% appearing once. The material sequenced was whole blood, taken at baseline. The receptors here all came from an adult who was a healthcare worker with PCR-confirmed SARS-CoV-2 infection or an uninfected control (not recorded which). Each CDR3 is given with its conserved first and last residue. The D gene is left open where the match is weak. Clone size, where shown, is once, few, many, or a class for clones that have expanded.

J,V,D,size,DNA,CDR3
TRBJ2-6,TRBV7-2,NA,few,TGTGCCAGCAGCTTAGTGGCCAGCGCCGCCTCTGGGGCCAACGTCCTGACTTTC,CASSLVASAASGANVLTF
TRBJ2-6,TRBV6-5,TRBD1,many,TGTGCCAGCAGTTACGACGGACAGGGAGTTCCTGGGGCCAACGTCCTGACTTTC,CASSYDGQGVPGANVLTF
TRBJ2-3,TRBV28,NA,NA,TGTGCCAGCTTTCTCACAGATACGCAGTATTTT,CASFLTDTQYF
TRBJ2-3,TRBV5-6,NA,few,TGTGCCAGCAGCTTGATCTTGTCGGGAAGCACAGATACGCAGTATTTT,CASSLILSGSTDTQYF
TRBJ2-1,TRBV27,TRBD2,NA,TGTGCCAGCACGGGTCTAGCGGGAGGAGGACAGTTCTTC,CASTGLAGGGQFF
TRBJ1-2,TRBV7-8,NA,NA,TGTGCCAGCAGCCAGGGGCGACAACGCTATGGCTACACCTTC,CASSQGRQRYGYTF
TRBJ1-2,TRBV7-2,NA,NA,TGTGCCAGCAGCTTAGTTTGGAGTGACTATGGCTACACCTTC,CASSLVWSDYGYTF
TRBJ2-3,TRBV6-2/TRBV6-3,TRBD2,many,TGTGCCAGCAGTTGGGAGACTAGCGGGAGGGACGGCGATACGCAGTATTTT,CASSWETSGRDGDTQYF
TRBJ2-1,TRBV18,TRBD2,few,TGTGCCAGCTCACCGATAGCGGGTTACTACGACAATGAGCAGTTCTTC,CASSPIAGYYDNEQFF
TRBJ1-5,TRBV6-2/TRBV6-3,NA,many,TGTGCCAGCAGTTTTAACAGCAATCAGCCCCAGCATTTT,CASSFNSNQPQHF
TRBJ1-2,TRBV29-1,TRBD1,many,TGCAGCGGACGACAGGGAATGCAGGATGGCTACACCTTC,CSGRQGMQDGYTF
TRBJ2-1,TRBV3-1,TRBD2,once,TGTGCCAGCAGCCAACCCGGACTAGCGGGCAATGAGCAGTTCTTC,CASSQPGLAGNEQFF
TRBJ1-1,TRBV10-3,NA,NA,TGTGCCATCAGTGAGTCGAGAGGGCTGAACACTGAAGCTTTCTTT,CAISESRGLNTEAFF
TRBJ2-7,TRBV19,TRBD1,NA,TGTGCCAGTAGCGACAGGGGACGCGAAAACCCCTACGAGCAGTACTTC,CASSDRGRENPYEQYF
TRBJ1-4,TRBV18,TRBD1,NA,TGTGCCAGCTCACCTGAGGGGGCGGTGGAAAAACTGTTTTTT,CASSPEGAVEKLFF
TRBJ1-5,TRBV2,TRBD1,few,TGTGCCAGCAGTCCCGGGACAGGGGGCTCAAGCCCCCAGCATTTT,CASSPGTGGSSPQHF